Below, 18 T cell receptor beta chains from the same sample are listed, as sequenced in a study of cytomegalovirus exposure and HLA in healthy donors. The data were produced by immunoSEQ multiplex PCR, yet TCRdb's version contains in-frame clones alone and is incomplete. There are fewer than 300,000 clones in the sample; roughly 90% occur only once, and around 0.92% lies in the top ten. The sample taken for sequencing was PBMCs. The source is a young woman in good health and CMV-seronegative.

This clone was recorded only once. CDR3 residues: CASSPSQDVEAFF. The CDR3 DNA is TGTGCCAGCTCACCTTCTCAGGATGTCGAAGCTTTCTTT. This sequence joins TRBV18 and TRBJ1-1, with no clear D. Between the trimmed V and J ends, which lost 3 bases and 8 bases, there was a span of 13 bases. CDR1 KGHSH and CDR2 LQKENI come from the germline V gene. The CDR3 totals 13 residues.

The genes are TRBV28 and TRBJ2-7; 8 nucleotides align to TRBD2. The V gene end was trimmed by 7 bases and the J gene end by 2 bases; junction bases not matched to a gene: 10. This CDR3 is 15 amino acids long. Germline CDR1 reads MDHEN; CDR2 reads SYDVKM. CDR3 sequence reads: CASMEAGESPYEQYF. The CDR3 DNA reads as TGTGCCAGCATGGAAGCGGGAGAATCCCCCTACGAGCAGTACTTC.

The chain employs TRBV5-1 and TRBJ2-4; perhaps TRBD1 as D (5 bases). This CDR3 has 16 residues. CDR1 and CDR2 (germline): SGHRS, YFSETQ. V lost 2 bases and J 3 bases, leaving 15 bases between the germline ends. The CDR3 reads CASSFVDARDKNIQYF. DNA for the CDR3: TGCGCCAGCAGCTTTGTGGACGCCAGGGACAAAAACATTCAGTACTTC.

V is TRBV6-1 and J is TRBJ1-1; no firm D call. Germline V gene lookup returns CDR1 MNHNS and CDR2 SASEGT. There are 15 residues in the CDR3. V lost 1 base and J lost 2, with 11 bases in between. The CDR3 region has the DNA TGTGCCAGCAGTGAAGGGCCGAAACCCAACACTGAAGCTTTCTTT. As protein: CASSEGPKPNTEAFF.

The J gene is TRBJ2-3, the V gene TRBV5-1, with D tentatively TRBD1 (6 bases). The germline V gene has CDR1 SGHRS and CDR2 YFSETQ. There are 16 residues in the CDR3. The germline V and J ends were trimmed by 0 bases and 5 bases, with 16 bases remaining between them. The CDR3 DNA is TGCGCCAGCAGCTTGGGGCCGACAGGTCCGGGAGATACGCAGTATTTT. Its translation: CASSLGPTGPGDTQYF.

Only a few counts were recorded for this clone. The CDR3 spells CASSPGQKNQPQHF. The DNA for the CDR3 is TGTGCCAGTAGCCCTGGACAGAAGAATCAGCCCCAGCATTTT. The chain combines TRBV19 with TRBJ1-5; D might be TRBD1 (6 bases). This CDR3 comprises 14 residues. Looked up from germline, CDR1 is LNHDA and CDR2 is SQIVND (reference sequence). The ends were cut back, 6 bases at V and 4 bases at J, with 13 bases in the middle.

This chain connects TRBV5-1 to TRBJ2-3; 13 nucleotides line up with TRBD2. This CDR3 has 16 amino acids. Trimming removed 4 bases from V and 4 bases from J; junction bases left unmatched: 6. CDR1 SGHRS and CDR2 YFSETQ come from the germline V gene. CDR3 bases: TGCGCCAGCAGCGCGGGACTAGCGGGAAACGCAGATACGCAGTATTTT. This sequence encodes CASSAGLAGNADTQYF.

The CDR3 region has the DNA TGCGCCAGCAGCCGCATAGCCGGGACTAGCGGTACAGATACGCAGTATTTT. This codes for CASSRIAGTSGTDTQYF. This sequence joins TRBV4-3 and TRBJ2-3; TRBD2 agrees at 11 bases. Germline CDR1 LGHNA, CDR2 YSLEER. The junction had 9 bases not matched to a gene; V was cut back by 4 bases and J by 3 bases. There are 17 residues in the CDR3.

The rearrangement joins TRBV2 to TRBJ2-3; 8 bases map to TRBD1. Germline CDR1 SNHLY, CDR2 FYNNEI. The CDR3 sequence is 14 residues long. Trimming removed 6 bases from V and 3 bases from J; junction bases left unmatched: 5. The CDR3 DNA sequence: TGTGCCAGCAGATTGGACAGGGATACAGATACGCAGTATTTT. This gives the protein CASRLDRDTDTQYF.

The chain uses TRBV9 and TRBJ2-7; 11 bases line up with TRBD1. After removal of 2 bases from V and 7 bases from J, the junction contained 11 bases not matched to a gene. This CDR3 spans 16 amino acids. Germline assignment: CDR1 SGDLS and CDR2 YYNGEE. CDR3 bases: TGTGCCAGCAGCGTCGGGACCGGACAGGGGGCGGGGGAGCAGTACTTC. Translating gives CASSVGTGQGAGEQYF.

The chain links TRBV19 to TRBJ2-1, with TRBD2 as a possible D gene (5 bases). The V gene's germline CDR1 is LNHDA and CDR2 SQIVND (reference sequence). This CDR3 comprises 16 residues. Trimming removed 8 bases at V and 4 bases at J, with 21 bases between. The CDR3 is CASVNVGLPFYNEQFF. The CDR3 DNA sequence: TGTGCCAGTGTTAATGTAGGACTGCCATTTTACAATGAGCAGTTCTTC.

With regard to this clone: The same CDR3 also results from other DNA sequences found in this sample. The chain carries TRBV27 and TRBJ1-1, with 8 bases matching TRBD1. V trimming: 8 bases; J trimming: 4 bases; junction bases outside the gene matches: 3. Germline assignment: CDR1 MNHEY and CDR2 SMNVEV (reference sequence). This CDR3 spans 12 amino acids. CDR3 amino acids: CASRTGGTEAFF. In DNA, the CDR3 is TGTGCCAGCCGTACAGGGGGCACTGAAGCTTTCTTT.

Ten or more counts support this clone. The rearrangement links TRBV4-2 to TRBJ2-1, with 8 bases lining up with TRBD2. The CDR3 has 16 residues. The ends lost 0 bases at V and 5 bases at J; junction bases unmatched: 6. Looked up from germline, CDR1 is LGHNA and CDR2 is YNFKEQ. The CDR3 coding sequence is TGTGCCAGCAGCCAAGAGGAACTAGCGGCCCACAATGAGCAGTTCTTC. Encoded protein: CASSQEELAAHNEQFF.

CDR3 residues: CASSYGGGVGGELFF. CDR3 coding DNA: TGTGCCAGCAGCTATGGAGGAGGGGTTGGCGGGGAGCTGTTTTTT. This chain connects TRBV9 to TRBJ2-2; tentative D call: TRBD2 (6 bases). This CDR3 has 15 residues. V lost 4 bases to trimming and J lost 7 bases, with 17 bases between them. Per the germline V gene, CDR1 is SGDLS and CDR2 is YYNGEE.

This clone has a single count. The chain is built from TRBV5-1 and TRBJ1-2; 7 bases agree with TRBD1. CDR1 and CDR2 from the germline V gene are SGHRS and YFSETQ. There are 14 residues in the CDR3. V was clipped by 4 bases and J by 1 base; unmatched bases: 4. In nucleotides, the CDR3 is TGCGCCAGCAGCACGGGACAGCTTAACTATGGCTACACCTTC. Residues: CASSTGQLNYGYTF.

The V and J genes are TRBV28 and TRBJ1-5; D is unresolved. Trimming left V 6 bases short and J 0 bases short, with 12 bases between. Germline assignment: CDR1 MDHEN and CDR2 SYDVKM. The CDR3 totals 15 residues. The DNA of the CDR3 is TGTGCCAGCAGACACACATTGTATAGCAATCAGCCCCAGCATTTT. As protein: CASRHTLYSNQPQHF.

V and J are TRBV27 and TRBJ1-2; no definite D call. The germline CDR1 and CDR2 sequences are MNHEY and SMNVEV (reference sequence). Deletions cut 2 bases from V and 5 bases from J, with 9 bases between. The CDR3 totals 13 residues. Here the CDR3 reads CASSLDIAYGYTF. The CDR3 coding sequence is TGTGCCAGCAGTTTAGACATTGCTTATGGCTACACCTTC.

This clone was seen only a few times. The CDR3 here is CASSLPSQGEEGQFF. CDR3 nucleotides: TGTGCCAGCAGTTTACCGTCCCAAGGGGAGGAGGGGCAGTTCTTC. The chain recombines TRBV28 with TRBJ2-1; tentative D call: TRBD2 (6 bases). The V end was cut by 2 bases, the J end by 12 bases, with 20 bases between. This CDR3 spans 15 amino acids. The germline V gene encodes CDR1 MDHEN and CDR2 SYDVKM. Looking up the rest from reference TRBV28 and TRBJ2-1 gives the full variable domain: DVKVTQSSRYLVKRTGEKVFLECVQDMDHENMFWYRQDPGLGLRLIYFSYDVKMKEKGDIPEGYSVSREKKERFSLILESASTNQTSMYLCASSLPSQGEEGQFFGPGTRLTVL.